This passage covers 4 T cell receptor beta chains from one sample sequenced in a study of Graves' ophthalmopathy and Graves' hyperthyroidism. Amplification of the TCR beta CDR3 regions used RNA transcripts (as template). First-round RT-PCR with HTBI primers preceded a second-round multiplex PCR. Via MiXCR, TCRdb re-called the multiplex PCR reads, giving one row per CDR3 protein. The sample has approximately 160,000 distinct CDR3 sequences; around 39% are singletons. Sequenced: peripheral blood. These receptors were obtained from a man under 40 with Graves' ophthalmopathy.

This clonotype was observed at least ten times. V is TRBV12-3 or TRBV12-4 and J is TRBJ1-1; maybe TRBD1 (5 bases). Trimming removed 3 bases from V and 4 bases from J, with 12 bases in between. This CDR3 contains 14 residues. The CDR3 DNA sequence: TGTGCCAGCAGTTTTGGGCAGGGTAGCACTGAAGCTTTCTTT. As protein: CASSFGQGSTEAFF.

Many counts were recorded for this clonotype. The chain joins TRBV28 to TRBJ2-7, with 8 nucleotides matching TRBD2. There are 15 residues in the CDR3. CDR1 and CDR2 from the germline V gene are MDHEN and SYDVKM. Trimming at V came to 6 bases and at J to 2 bases, leaving 9 bases not matched to a gene. The CDR3 is CASSLPGTRTYEQYF. CDR3 sequence (DNA): TGTGCCAGCAGCCTCCCCGGGACTAGGACCTACGAGCAGTACTTC.

The chain couples TRBV6-2 or TRBV6-3 to TRBJ1-1; no firm D call. CDR1 is MNHEY, CDR2 SVGEGT, per germline. V shed 6 bases and J shed 1 base, with 18 bases lying between them. This CDR3 spans 16 amino acids. The CDR3 loop reads CASRLPYDVPNTEAFF. The CDR3 bases are TGTGCCAGCAGACTCCCTTACGACGTCCCGAACACTGAAGCTTTCTTT.

This clonotype was observed at least ten times. V usage is TRBV20-1 and J usage is TRBJ2-7; TRBD2 is a possible D gene (5 bases). V was clipped by 2 bases and J by 3 bases, with 8 bases between them. CDR1 is DFQATT, CDR2 SNEGSKA, per germline (reference sequence). The CDR3 sequence is 12 residues long. DNA of the CDR3: TGCAGTGCTAGACGCGGGTTCTACGAGCAGTACTTC. Its protein is CSARRGFYEQYF.